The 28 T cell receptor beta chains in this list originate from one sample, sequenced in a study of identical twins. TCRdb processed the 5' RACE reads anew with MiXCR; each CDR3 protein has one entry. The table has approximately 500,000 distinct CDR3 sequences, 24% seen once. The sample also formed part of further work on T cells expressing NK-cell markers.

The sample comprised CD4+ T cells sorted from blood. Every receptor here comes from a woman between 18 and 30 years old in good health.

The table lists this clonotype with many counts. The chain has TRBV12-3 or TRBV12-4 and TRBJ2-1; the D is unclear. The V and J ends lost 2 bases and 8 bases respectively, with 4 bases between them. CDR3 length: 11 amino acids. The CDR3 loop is CASSLTDEQFF. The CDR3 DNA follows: TGTGCCAGCAGTTTAACGGATGAGCAGTTCTTC.

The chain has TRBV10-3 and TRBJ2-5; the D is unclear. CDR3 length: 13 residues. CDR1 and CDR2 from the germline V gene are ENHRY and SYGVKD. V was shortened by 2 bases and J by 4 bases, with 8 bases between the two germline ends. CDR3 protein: CAISEGSGETQYF. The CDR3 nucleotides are TGTGCCATCAGTGAGGGTTCAGGAGAGACCCAGTACTTC.

The CDR3 bases are TGTGCCAGCAGTGAAATGGGACAGAGCCCCTACGAGCAGTACTTC. It encodes CASSEMGQSPYEQYF. The chain combines TRBV6-1 with TRBJ2-7; 7 bases align to TRBD1. There are 15 residues in the CDR3. Trimming at V came to 2 bases and at J to 2 bases, leaving 6 bases not matched to a gene. In germline, CDR1 is MNHNS, CDR2 SASEGT.

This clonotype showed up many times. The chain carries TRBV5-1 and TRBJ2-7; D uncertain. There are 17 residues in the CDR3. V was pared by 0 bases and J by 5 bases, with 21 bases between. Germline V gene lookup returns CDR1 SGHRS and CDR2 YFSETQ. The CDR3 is CASSLAVTRNNENEQYF. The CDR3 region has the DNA TGCGCCAGCAGCTTGGCCGTAACGCGAAATAACGAGAACGAGCAGTACTTC.

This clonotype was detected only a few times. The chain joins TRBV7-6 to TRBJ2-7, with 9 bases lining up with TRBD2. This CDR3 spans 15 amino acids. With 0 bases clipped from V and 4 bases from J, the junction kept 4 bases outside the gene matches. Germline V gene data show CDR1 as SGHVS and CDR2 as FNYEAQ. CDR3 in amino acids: CASSLAGAGGYEQYF. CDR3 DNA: TGTGCCAGCAGCTTAGCAGGAGCGGGGGGATACGAGCAGTACTTC.

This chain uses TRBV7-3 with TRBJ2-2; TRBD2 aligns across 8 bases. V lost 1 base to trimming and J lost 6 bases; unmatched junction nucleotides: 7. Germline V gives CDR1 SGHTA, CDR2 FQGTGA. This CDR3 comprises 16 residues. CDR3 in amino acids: CASSLNSGGVAGELFF. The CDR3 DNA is TGTGCCAGCAGCTTAAATTCCGGGGGGGTTGCCGGGGAGCTGTTTTTT.

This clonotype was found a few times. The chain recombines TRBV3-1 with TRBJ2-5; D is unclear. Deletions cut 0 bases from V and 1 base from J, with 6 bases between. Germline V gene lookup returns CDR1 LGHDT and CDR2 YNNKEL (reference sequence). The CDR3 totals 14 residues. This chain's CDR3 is CASSQEGSQETQYF. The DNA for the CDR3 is TGTGCCAGCAGCCAAGAGGGATCCCAAGAGACCCAGTACTTC.

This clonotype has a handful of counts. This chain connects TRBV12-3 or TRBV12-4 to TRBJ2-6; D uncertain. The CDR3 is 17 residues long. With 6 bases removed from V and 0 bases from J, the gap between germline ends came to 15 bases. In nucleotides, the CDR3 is TGTGCCAGCAGCCGGGCAAGTCTGAGCTCTGGGGCCAACGTCCTGACTTTC. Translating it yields CASSRASLSSGANVLTF.

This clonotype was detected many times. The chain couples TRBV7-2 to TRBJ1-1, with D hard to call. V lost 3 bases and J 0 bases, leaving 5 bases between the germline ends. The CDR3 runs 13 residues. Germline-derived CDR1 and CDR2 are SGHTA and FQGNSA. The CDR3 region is CASSFGLNTEAFF. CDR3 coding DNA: TGTGCCAGCAGCTTCGGTCTGAACACTGAAGCTTTCTTT.

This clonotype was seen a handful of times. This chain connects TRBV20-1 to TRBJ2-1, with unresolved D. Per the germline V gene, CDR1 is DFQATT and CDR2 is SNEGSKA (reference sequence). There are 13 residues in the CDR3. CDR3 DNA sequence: TGCAGCCCCTCAATCCACATCTACAATGAGCAGTTCTTC. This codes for CSPSIHIYNEQFF.

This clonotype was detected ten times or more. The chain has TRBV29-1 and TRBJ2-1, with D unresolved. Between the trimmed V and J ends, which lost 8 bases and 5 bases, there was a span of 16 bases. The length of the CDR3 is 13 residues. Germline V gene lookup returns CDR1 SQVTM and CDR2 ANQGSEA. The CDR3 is CSSLIRLDNEQFF. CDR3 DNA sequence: TGCAGCTCCCTCATCAGGTTGGACAATGAGCAGTTCTTC.

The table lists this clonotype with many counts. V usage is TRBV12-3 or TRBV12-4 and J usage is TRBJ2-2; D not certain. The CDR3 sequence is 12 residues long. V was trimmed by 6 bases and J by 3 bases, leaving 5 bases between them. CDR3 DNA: TGTGCCAGCAGGCCGGACACCGGGGAGCTGTTTTTT. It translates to CASRPDTGELFF.

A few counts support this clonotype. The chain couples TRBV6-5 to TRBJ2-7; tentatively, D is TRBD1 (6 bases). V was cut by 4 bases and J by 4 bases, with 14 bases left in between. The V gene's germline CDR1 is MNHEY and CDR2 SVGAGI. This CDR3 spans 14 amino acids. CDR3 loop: CASSLRGIQYEQYF. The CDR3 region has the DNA TGTGCCAGCAGTTTGAGGGGGATTCAGTACGAGCAGTACTTC.

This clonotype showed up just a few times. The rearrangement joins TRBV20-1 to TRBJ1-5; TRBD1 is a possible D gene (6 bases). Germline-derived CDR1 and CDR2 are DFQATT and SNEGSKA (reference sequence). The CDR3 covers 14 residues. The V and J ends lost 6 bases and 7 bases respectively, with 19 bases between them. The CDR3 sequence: CSASGTPLGQPQHF. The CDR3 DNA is TGCAGTGCCTCCGGGACACCCCTGGGGCAGCCCCAGCATTTT.

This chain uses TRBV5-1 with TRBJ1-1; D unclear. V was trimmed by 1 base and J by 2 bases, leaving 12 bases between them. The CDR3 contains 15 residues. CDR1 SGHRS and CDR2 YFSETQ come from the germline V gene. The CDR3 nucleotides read TGCGCCAGCAGCTTGAGGTCGGTAAAAAACACTGAAGCTTTCTTT. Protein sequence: CASSLRSVKNTEAFF.

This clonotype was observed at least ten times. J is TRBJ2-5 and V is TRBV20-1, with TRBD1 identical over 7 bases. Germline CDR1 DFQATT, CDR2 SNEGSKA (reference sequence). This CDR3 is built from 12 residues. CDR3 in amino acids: CSASGGQETQYF. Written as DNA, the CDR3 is TGCAGCGCCTCAGGGGGCCAAGAGACCCAGTACTTC.

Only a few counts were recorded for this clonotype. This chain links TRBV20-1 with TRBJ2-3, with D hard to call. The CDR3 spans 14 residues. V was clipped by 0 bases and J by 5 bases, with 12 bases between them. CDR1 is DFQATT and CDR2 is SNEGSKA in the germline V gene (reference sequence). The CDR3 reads CSARDRMGKDTQYF. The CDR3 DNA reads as TGCAGTGCTAGAGATCGAATGGGAAAAGATACGCAGTATTTT.

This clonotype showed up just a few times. CDR3 nucleotides: TGTGCCAGCAGCCCGAAGATCGGTTCCAATCAGCCCCAGCATTTT. Amino acids: CASSPKIGSNQPQHF. The chain carries TRBV7-2 and TRBJ1-5; D is ambiguous. This CDR3 spans 15 amino acids. Between the trimmed V and J ends, which lost 5 bases and 3 bases, there was a span of 14 bases. The germline CDR1 and CDR2 sequences are SGHTA and FQGNSA.

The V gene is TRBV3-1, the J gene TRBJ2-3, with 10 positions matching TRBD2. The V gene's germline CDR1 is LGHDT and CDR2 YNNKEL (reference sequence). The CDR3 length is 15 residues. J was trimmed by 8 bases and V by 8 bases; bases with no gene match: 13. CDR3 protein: CASATTSGNWGTQYF. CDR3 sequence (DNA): TGTGCCAGCGCAACCACTAGCGGGAATTGGGGTACGCAGTATTTT.

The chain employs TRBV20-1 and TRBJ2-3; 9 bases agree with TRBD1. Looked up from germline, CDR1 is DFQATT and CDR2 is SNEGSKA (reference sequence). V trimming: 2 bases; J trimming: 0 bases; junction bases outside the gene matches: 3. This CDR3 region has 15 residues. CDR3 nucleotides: TGCAGTGCTAGATCCGGGACAGGGAGCACAGATACGCAGTATTTT. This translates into CSARSGTGSTDTQYF.

This chain's CDR3 is CASSTGDTGELFF. CDR3 DNA sequence: TGTGCCAGCAGTACAGGGGACACCGGGGAGCTGTTTTTT. The chain carries TRBV7-9 and TRBJ2-2; TRBD1 matches at 7 bases. CDR1 and CDR2 (germline): SEHNR, FQNEAQ (reference sequence). This CDR3 is built from 13 residues. Unmatched junction bases numbered 1, after V lost 6 bases and J lost 3 bases.

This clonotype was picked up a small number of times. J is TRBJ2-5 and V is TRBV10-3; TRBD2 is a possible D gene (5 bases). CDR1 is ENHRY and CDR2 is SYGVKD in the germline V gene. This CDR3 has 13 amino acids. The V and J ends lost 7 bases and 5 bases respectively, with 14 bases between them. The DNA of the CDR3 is TGTGCCATCATGGGGAGTCCGGGGGAGACCCAGTACTTC. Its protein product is CAIMGSPGETQYF.

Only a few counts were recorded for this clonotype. CDR3 coding DNA: TGTGCCAGCAGCTTTTCCTCCCGAGACGGAAACTATGGCTACACCTTC. This gives the protein CASSFSSRDGNYGYTF. The chain uses TRBV5-6 and TRBJ1-2; no clear D gene. The CDR3 consists of 16 residues. CDR1 and CDR2 from the germline V gene are SGHDT and YYEEEE. The V end lost 2 bases, the J end lost 2 bases, and 16 bases lay between the germline ends.

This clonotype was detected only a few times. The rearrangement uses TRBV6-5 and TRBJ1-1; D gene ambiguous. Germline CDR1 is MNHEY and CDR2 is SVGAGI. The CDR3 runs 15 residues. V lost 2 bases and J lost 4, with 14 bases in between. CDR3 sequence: CASSYGEVDGTEAFF. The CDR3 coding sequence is TGTGCCAGCAGTTACGGTGAGGTCGATGGCACTGAAGCTTTCTTT.

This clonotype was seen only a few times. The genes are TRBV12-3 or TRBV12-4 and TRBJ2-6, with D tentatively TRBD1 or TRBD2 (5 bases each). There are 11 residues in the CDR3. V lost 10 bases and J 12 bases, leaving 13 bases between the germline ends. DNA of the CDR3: TGTGCCACCGAGGGGTGGGGCGTCCTGACTTTC. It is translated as CATEGWGVLTF.

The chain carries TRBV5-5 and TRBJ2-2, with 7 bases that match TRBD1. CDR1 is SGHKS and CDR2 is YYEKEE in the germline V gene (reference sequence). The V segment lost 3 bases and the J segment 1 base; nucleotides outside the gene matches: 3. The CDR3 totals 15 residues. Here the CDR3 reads CASSWDSRNTGELFF. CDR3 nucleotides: TGTGCCAGCAGCTGGGACAGTAGGAACACCGGGGAGCTGTTTTTT. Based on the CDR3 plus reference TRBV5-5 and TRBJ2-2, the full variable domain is DAGVTQSPTHLIKTRGQQVTLRCSPISGHKSVSWYQQVLGQGPQFIFQYYEKEERGRGNFPDRFSARQFPNYSSELNVNALLLGDSALYLCASSWDSRNTGELFFGEGSRLTVL.

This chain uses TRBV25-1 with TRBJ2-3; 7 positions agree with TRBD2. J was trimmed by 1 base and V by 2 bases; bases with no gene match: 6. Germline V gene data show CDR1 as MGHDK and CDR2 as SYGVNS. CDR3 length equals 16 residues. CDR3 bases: TGTGCCAGCAGTGAAGAAGAAACTAGCGGCACAGATACGCAGTATTTT. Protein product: CASSEEETSGTDTQYF. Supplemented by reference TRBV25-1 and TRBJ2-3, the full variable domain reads EADIYQTPRYLVIGTGKKITLECSQTMGHDKMYWYQQDPGMELHLIHYSYGVNSTEKGDLSSESTVSRIRTEHFPLTLESARPSHTSQYLCASSEEETSGTDTQYFGPGTRLTVL.

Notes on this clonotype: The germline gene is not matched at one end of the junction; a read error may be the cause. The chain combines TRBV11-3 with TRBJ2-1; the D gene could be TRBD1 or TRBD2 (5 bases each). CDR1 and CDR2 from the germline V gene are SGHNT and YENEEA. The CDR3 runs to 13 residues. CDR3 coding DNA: TGTGCCAGCAGCTTAGAAAGAGGGGATGAGCATTTCTTC. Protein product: CASSLERGDEHFF. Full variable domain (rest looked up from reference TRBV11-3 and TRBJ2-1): EAGVVQSPRYKIIEKKQPVAFWCNPISGHNTLYWYLQNLGQGPELLIRYENEEAVDDSQLPKDRFSAERLKGVDSTLKIQPAELGDSAVYLCASSLERGDEHFFGPGTRLTVL.